This T cell receptor (beta chain) is drawn from a study of glioma-infiltrating T cells after dendritic cell vaccination. Primers: 60 V beta forward and 13 J beta reverse. The data were produced by immunoSEQ multiplex PCR, yet TCRdb's version contains in-frame clones alone and is incomplete. Among some 91,000 clones, 75% to 85% were seen once, and the ten largest hold roughly 2.1%. This clone was recorded many times. As for time point: after dendritic cell vaccination, including at tumor progression/relapse. The length of the CDR3 is 17 residues. The junction had 10 bases not matched to a gene; V was cut back by 1 base and J by 4 bases. Germline values: CDR1 LNHNV, CDR2 YYDKDF (reference sequence).

The chain recombines TRBV15 with TRBJ2-3; 8 nucleotides match TRBD1. The starting material was blood, obtained after dendritic cell vaccination. This clonotype was obtained from a human donor with glioblastoma. The CDR3 nucleotides read TGTGCCACCAGCAGAGTTAATAGGACAGGGAGGCCAGATACGCAGTATTTT. This codes for CATSRVNRTGRPDTQYF.